Included here is one T cell receptor beta chain sequence, with context. Its matching antigen is unknown. This specimen belongs to a study of identical twins. Study observations and caveats: Part of the zero-insertion signal could reflect confounding by invariant MAIT and iNKT cells. Compared with unrelated sharing, twin-shared out-of-frame alpha sequences had more low-probability sequences. In monozygotic twins, models underestimated the sharing of out-of-frame TCR alpha.

TCRdb passed the 5' RACE reads through MiXCR, listing each CDR3 protein once. The data hold 1.5 million or so distinct CDR3 sequences, with roughly 35% observed a single time. Healthy Caucasians provided all donations. The CDR3 totals 17 residues. With V trimmed by 5 bases and J by 5 bases, 15 bases remained unmatched. The germline gives CDR1 SGHVS, CDR2 FQNEAQ. Source material: cord blood. This TCR derives from a newborn girl in good health. This sequence joins TRBV7-8 and TRBJ2-3, with TRBD1 matching over 8 bases. CDR3 residues: CASSPQSRGHLGDTQYF. The DNA for the CDR3 is TGTGCCAGCAGCCCGCAAAGCAGGGGGCACTTAGGAGATACGCAGTATTTT. Looking up the rest from reference TRBV7-8 and TRBJ2-3 gives the full variable domain: GAGVSQSPRYKVAKRGQDVALRCDPISGHVSLFWYQQALGQGPEFLTYFQNEAQLDKSGLPSDRFFAERPEGSVSTLKIQRTQQEDSAVYLCASSPQSRGHLGDTQYFGPGTRLTVL.